This T cell receptor (beta chain) was obtained from a study of blood T cell repertoires in COVID-19. The wider study: Material from acute and convalescent COVID-19 was sourced from the United States, Italy and Spain.

Source study methods: Nucleated cell counts were estimated from reference gene primer amplification. Clones were sequenced by immunoSEQ multiplex PCR, and TCRdb holds only the in-frame ones, with some missing. For V, J and clone size, that table is used; D and trimming come from the DNA. The table has some 200,000 clones, 70% to 90% seen once; the top ten hold approximately 8%. The CDR3 covers 16 residues. V shed 0 bases, J shed 2 bases, and the junction held 7 bases outside the gene matches. Germline CDR1 reads MGHRA; CDR2 reads YSYEKL. This clonotype was obtained from a woman aged 45 to 65 with active or convalescent COVID-19. The chain is built from TRBV4-1 and TRBJ2-7; 7 bases match TRBD2. What was sequenced was peripheral blood. The CDR3 sequence is CASSQESGTDTYEQYF. The CDR3 DNA reads as TGCGCCAGCAGCCAAGAGAGCGGGACTGACACCTACGAGCAGTACTTC.